This TCR beta chain comes out of a study of long-term antiretroviral therapy in people with HIV. Trimming cost V 2 bases and J 7 bases; bases outside gene matches: 4. This CDR3 contains 14 residues. CDR1 and CDR2 (germline): SGHTA, FQGNSA. immunoSEQ v3.0 was run at survey level. Libraries were prepared by immunoSEQ multiplex PCR; TCRdb keeps only in-frame clonotypes and omits some of them. The sample lists tens of thousands of clones; roughly 87% were seen once. The V gene is TRBV7-2, the J gene TRBJ2-3, with 9 bases identical to TRBD2. This TCR came from a man between 45 and 60 years old with HIV. The material was unsorted PBMCs, obtained 2 years after starting antiretroviral therapy. This CDR3 reads CASSLTSGGYTQYF. CDR3 coding DNA: TGTGCCAGCAGCTTAACCAGCGGGGGGTATACGCAGTATTTT.